These 5 T cell receptor beta chains were all obtained from the same sample, sequenced in a study of shared clonotypes between healthy human individuals. TCRdb's copy holds only in-frame clones and misses some; the assay was immunoSEQ multiplex PCR. This table holds roughly 2 million clones, 95% found once. Sequencing input: naive CD4+ T cells sorted from blood. Documented subset: CD45RA+ positively selected. All receptors derive from a man aged 18 to 30 in good health.

The chain carries TRBV30 and TRBJ1-3; 9 bases map to TRBD1. V trimming: 8 bases; J trimming: 0 bases; junction bases outside the gene matches: 14. The CDR3 sequence is 17 residues long. Germline CDR1 and CDR2: GTSNPN and SVGIG (reference sequence). The CDR3 nucleotides are TGTGCCGTCAACCGGGACAGGGTATCCCACTCTGGAAACACCATATATTTT. This codes for CAVNRDRVSHSGNTIYF.

V usage is TRBV5-6 and J usage is TRBJ2-1, with TRBD2 matching 11 bases. This CDR3 is built from 15 residues. Germline V gene data show CDR1 as SGHDT and CDR2 as YYEEEE. V lost 3 bases, J lost 4 bases, and 3 bases stayed unmatched. The chain's CDR3 is CASSSGLAVYNEQFF. CDR3 DNA sequence: TGTGCCAGCAGCTCGGGACTAGCGGTATACAATGAGCAGTTCTTC. The variable domain in full, with the rest retrieved from reference TRBV5-6 and TRBJ2-1, is DAGVTQSPTHLIKTRGQQVTLRCSPKSGHDTVSWYQQALGQGPQFIFQYYEEEERQRGNFPDRFSGHQFPNYSSELNVNALLLGDSALYLCASSSGLAVYNEQFFGPGTRLTVL.

The DNA of the CDR3 is TGTGCCAGCAGCTCCAAGTCCGGGACAGGGGGCAATCAGCCCCAGCATTTT. Protein sequence: CASSSKSGTGGNQPQHF. The chain uses TRBV7-9 and TRBJ1-5; TRBD1 aligns across 10 bases. CDR3 length: 17 residues. The germline V gene encodes CDR1 SEHNR and CDR2 FQNEAQ (reference sequence). V lost 4 bases to trimming and J lost 2 bases; unmatched junction nucleotides: 8.

The rearrangement joins TRBV7-3 to TRBJ2-1; D remains ambiguous. There are 14 residues in the CDR3. Trimming removed 1 base at V and 9 bases at J, with 13 bases between. Germline CDR1 and CDR2: SGHTA and FQGTGA. The CDR3 reads CASSLNSQSSEQFF. The CDR3 coding sequence is TGTGCCAGCAGCTTAAATAGTCAGAGTAGTGAGCAGTTCTTC.

The chain carries TRBV5-4 and TRBJ2-5; TRBD2 matches at 11 bases. Germline loops: CDR1 SGHNT, CDR2 YYREEE (reference sequence). V trimming: 0 bases; J trimming: 5 bases; junction bases outside the gene matches: 6. CDR3 length equals 16 residues. CDR3 protein: CASSLVGSGGAETQYF. The CDR3 bases are TGTGCCAGCAGCTTGGTTGGTAGCGGGGGGGCGGAGACCCAGTACTTC.